This is a list of T cell receptor beta chains from one sample in a study of T-cell reconstitution after alpha-beta-depleted transplantation in children. MiXCR, run by TCRdb on the PCR reads, gives a single entry per CDR3 protein. The sample includes more than 200,000 distinct CDR3 sequences, 20% to 30% seen only once; the top ten take under 5.5%. The material was PBMCs, mostly from graft donor cells, obtained 360 days after TCRalphabeta/CD19-depleted stem cell transplant. These TCRs come from a female patient younger than 10 who had a stem cell transplant for congenital amegakaryocytic thrombocytopenia, so the T cells may come from the graft donor. CDR3s include the opening cysteine and the closing phenylalanine or tryptophan. The D gene is left open where the match is weak. Some rows mark clone size as missing; the rest say once, few, many or name a class of expanded clone.

V,D,J,size,DNA,CDR3
TRBV24-1,.,TRBJ2-3,few,TGTGCCACCAGTGACTGGGGGGACGGCACAGATACGCAGTATTTT,CATSDWGDGTDTQYF
TRBV12-3/TRBV12-4,.,TRBJ2-3,many,TGTGCCAGCAGTTTAGCGAACACAGATACGCAGTATTTT,CASSLANTDTQYF
TRBV9,.,TRBJ1-4,few,TGTGCCAGCAGCTCGGACCTGAATGAAAAACTGTTTTTT,CASSSDLNEKLFF
TRBV20-1,.,TRBJ2-2,few,TGCAGTGCTAGAGATGGGGCAGTCGGGGAGCTGTTTTTT,CSARDGAVGELFF
TRBV6-1,.,TRBJ2-5,few,TGTGCCAGCACCACGGGGGCGGGCCAAGAGACCCAGTACTTC,CASTTGAGQETQYF
TRBV9,TRBD2,TRBJ2-7,.,TGTGCCAGCAGCGCCCTCAGCGGGGGGGCATTCTACGAGCAGTACTTC,CASSALSGGAFYEQYF
TRBV6-2/TRBV6-3,.,TRBJ2-7,few,TGTGCCAGCAGTTACTTTACCGGGCCGAGCTCCTACGAGCAGTACTTC,CASSYFTGPSSYEQYF
TRBV29-1,.,TRBJ1-2,many,TGCAGCGTTGAATGGTCCTATGGCTACACCTTC,CSVEWSYGYTF
TRBV28,.,TRBJ2-7,few,TGTGCCAGCAGCGACGGACGGACCTACGAGCAGTACTTC,CASSDGRTYEQYF
TRBV25-1,.,TRBJ1-4,few,TGTGCCAGCAGTGAATCCCTGGGGTTGGCTAATGAAAAACTGTTTTTT,CASSESLGLANEKLFF
TRBV2,TRBD1,TRBJ1-4,few,TGTGCCAGCACCGACACAGGGGTCAACGAAAAACTGTTTTTT,CASTDTGVNEKLFF
TRBV5-5,.,TRBJ2-2,few,TGTGCCAGCAGCCAGGGACTGTACACCGGGGAGCTGTTTTTT,CASSQGLYTGELFF
TRBV19,TRBD2,TRBJ2-1,.,TGTGCCAGTAACCATCCCCCGACTAGCGGGAGGGTGGACAATGAGCAGTTCTTC,CASNHPPTSGRVDNEQFF
TRBV6-2/TRBV6-3,.,TRBJ2-5,many,TGTGCCAGCAGTTACCTGGCCGGAGAGACCCAGTACTTC,CASSYLAGETQYF
TRBV25-1,TRBD2,TRBJ2-1,few,TGTGCCAGCAGGGCCGCCGGGACTAGTCGCCAGTTCTTC,CASRAAGTSRQFF
TRBV10-3,.,TRBJ2-7,few,TGTGCCATCAGTGTAGACTCGGGACACTACGAGCAGTACTTC,CAISVDSGHYEQYF
TRBV3-1,.,TRBJ2-7,few,TGTGCCAGCAGCCAAGATTACCCCCTGTTAGCGGTTTACTACGAGCAGTACTTC,CASSQDYPLLAVYYEQYF
TRBV4-2,TRBD2,TRBJ2-3,.,TGTGCCAGCAGCCAAACCGGGACTAGGATTGGCACAGATACGCAGTATTTT,CASSQTGTRIGTDTQYF
TRBV5-1,TRBD2,TRBJ2-1,.,TGCGCCAGCAGCCTGTGGGGACTAGCGGGAAACAATGAGCAGTTCTTC,CASSLWGLAGNNEQFF
TRBV19,.,TRBJ2-7,.,TGTGCCAGTAGTATTCAGCAGGGATCGCCGTACGAGCAGTACTTC,CASSIQQGSPYEQYF
TRBV12-3/TRBV12-4,.,TRBJ2-1,.,TGTGCCAGCAGATGGGCGGGAACAGCCGACGAGCAGTTCTTC,CASRWAGTADEQFF
TRBV4-1,TRBD1,TRBJ1-5,few,TGCGCCAGCAGCCAGATGGACAGGGCAGATCAGCCCCAGCATTTT,CASSQMDRADQPQHF
TRBV4-3,.,TRBJ2-1,few,TGCGCCAGCAGCCAAGATATAGCGGCGATCTCCTACAATGAGCAGTTCTTC,CASSQDIAAISYNEQFF
TRBV24-1,.,TRBJ2-2,.,TGTGCCACCAGTGGTGGCCCCGGGGAGCTGTTTTTT,CATSGGPGELFF
TRBV7-2,TRBD2,TRBJ2-5,.,TGTGCCAGCAGCTCTCGATGGACTAGCGGGGGGGAGACCCAGTACTTC,CASSSRWTSGGETQYF
TRBV7-3,.,TRBJ2-1,.,TGTGCCAGCAGCTTAACGCCTGGTGAGCAGTTCTTC,CASSLTPGEQFF
TRBV2,.,TRBJ2-1,many,TGTGCCAGCAGTGAATTCCGGGATTCCCTTTACAATGAGCAGTTCTTC,CASSEFRDSLYNEQFF
TRBV5-1,.,TRBJ2-3,.,TGCGCCAGCAGCAGTAGCGGAGGAGATACGCAGTATTTT,CASSSSGGDTQYF
TRBV5-6,.,TRBJ2-1,.,TGTGCCAGCAGCCTGCCGCCAGGGCCCTACAATGAGCAGTTCTTC,CASSLPPGPYNEQFF
TRBV5-1,.,TRBJ2-4,many,TGCGCCAGCAGCTTGGAGCCAGAGGGCATTCAGTACTTC,CASSLEPEGIQYF
TRBV27,.,TRBJ2-3,.,TGTGCCAGCAGTTTGTGGTTGGGCACAGGTCGCACAGATACGCAGTATTTT,CASSLWLGTGRTDTQYF